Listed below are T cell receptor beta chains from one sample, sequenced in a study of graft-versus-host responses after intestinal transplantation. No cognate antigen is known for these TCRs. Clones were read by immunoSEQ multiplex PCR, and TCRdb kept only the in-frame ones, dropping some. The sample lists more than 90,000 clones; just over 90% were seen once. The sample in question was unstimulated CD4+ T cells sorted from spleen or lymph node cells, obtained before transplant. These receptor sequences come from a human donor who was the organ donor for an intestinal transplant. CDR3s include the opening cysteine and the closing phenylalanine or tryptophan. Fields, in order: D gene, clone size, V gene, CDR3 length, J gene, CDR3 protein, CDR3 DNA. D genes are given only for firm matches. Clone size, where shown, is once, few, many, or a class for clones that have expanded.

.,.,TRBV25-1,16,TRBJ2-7,CASSDRSHGYYYEQYF,TGTGCCAGCAGTGACCGGTCCCACGGGTATTACTACGAGCAGTACTTC
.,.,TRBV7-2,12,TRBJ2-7,CASSRSSYEQYF,TGTGCCAGCAGCCGCAGCTCCTACGAGCAGTACTTC
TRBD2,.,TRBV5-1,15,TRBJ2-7,CASSPGLAGSNEQYF,TGCGCCAGCAGCCCTGGACTAGCGGGAAGTAACGAGCAGTACTTC
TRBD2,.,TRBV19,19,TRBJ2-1,CASSPGSILAGSGYNEQFF,TGTGCCAGTAGCCCAGGCTCGATTCTAGCGGGGTCAGGGTACAATGAGCAGTTCTTC
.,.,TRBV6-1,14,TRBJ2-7,CASSITRDSYEQYF,TGTGCCAGCAGCATAACCAGGGACTCCTACGAGCAGTACTTC
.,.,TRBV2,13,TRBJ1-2,CASSEDGIYGYTF,TGTGCCAGCAGTGAAGACGGGATCTATGGCTACACCTTC
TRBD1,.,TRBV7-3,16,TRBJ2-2,CASSPRGGADTGELFF,TGTGCCAGCAGCCCTCGAGGGGGCGCCGACACCGGGGAGCTGTTTTTT
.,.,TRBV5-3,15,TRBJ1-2,CARTTGRGHNYGYTF,TGTGCCAGAACCACAGGGCGAGGGCATAACTATGGCTACACCTTC
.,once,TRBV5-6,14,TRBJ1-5,CASSLGRGGQPQHF,TGTGCCAGCAGCCTGGGGCGGGGGGGCCAGCCCCAGCATTTT
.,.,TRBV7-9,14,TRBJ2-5,CASSSSSYQETQYF,TGTGCCAGCAGCTCTTCCTCGTACCAAGAGACCCAGTACTTC
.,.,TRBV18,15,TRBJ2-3,CASSLRDGRTDTQYF,TGTGCCAGCTCACTACGGGACGGGCGGACAGATACGCAGTATTTT
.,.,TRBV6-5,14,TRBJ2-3,CASSRTASTDTQYF,TGTGCCAGCAGCCGCACCGCTAGCACAGATACGCAGTATTTT
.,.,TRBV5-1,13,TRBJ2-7,CASSPGTTYEQYF,TGCGCCAGCAGCCCCGGGACAACCTACGAGCAGTACTTC
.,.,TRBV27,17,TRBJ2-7,CASSLTTLGAGYDEQYF,TGTGCCAGCAGTTTAACCACTCTGGGAGCCGGGTACGACGAGCAGTACTTC
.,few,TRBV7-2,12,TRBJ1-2,CASSLGGDGYTF,TGTGCCAGCAGCTTAGGGGGGGATGGCTACACCTTC
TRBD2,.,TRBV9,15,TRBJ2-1,CASSVDSGAYNEQFF,TGTGCCAGCAGCGTAGACAGCGGGGCGTACAATGAGCAGTTCTTC
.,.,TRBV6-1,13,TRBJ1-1,CASSRGVNTEAFF,TGTGCCAGCAGTCGGGGGGTGAACACTGAAGCTTTCTTT
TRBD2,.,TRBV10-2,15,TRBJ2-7,CASSSIAGGPYEQYF,TGCGCCAGCAGTTCAATAGCGGGAGGGCCTTACGAGCAGTACTTC
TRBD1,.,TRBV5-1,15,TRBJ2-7,CASRYGTGYLDEQYF,TGCGCCAGCAGGTACGGGACAGGGTACTTGGACGAGCAGTACTTC
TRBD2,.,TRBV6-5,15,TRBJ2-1,CASIGLAGPYNEQFF,TGTGCCAGCATAGGACTAGCGGGCCCATACAATGAGCAGTTCTTC
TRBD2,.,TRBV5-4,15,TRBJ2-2,CASSSREGNTGELFF,TGTGCCAGCAGCTCGCGGGAGGGTAACACCGGGGAGCTGTTTTTT
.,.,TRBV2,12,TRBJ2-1,CASRGGANEQFF,TGTGCCAGCAGGGGAGGAGCCAATGAGCAGTTCTTC
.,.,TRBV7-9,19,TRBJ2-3,CASSLKVTWDAGSTDTQYF,TGTGCCAGCAGCTTAAAAGTGACTTGGGACGCGGGTAGCACAGATACGCAGTATTTT
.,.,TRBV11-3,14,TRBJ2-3,CASSLDRRTDTQYF,TGTGCCAGCAGCTTGGACAGACGCACAGATACGCAGTATTTT
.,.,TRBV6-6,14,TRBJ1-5,CASSYGRSNQPQHF,TGTGCCAGCAGTTACGGTCGGAGCAATCAGCCCCAGCATTTT
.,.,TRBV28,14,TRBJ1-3,CASSFRGSGNTIYF,TGTGCCAGCAGTTTCAGGGGCAGTGGAAACACCATATATTTT